This paragraph covers one T cell receptor (beta chain) sequence. Other DNA sequences within the sample encode an identical CDR3. This record belongs to a study of blood T cell repertoires in COVID-19. Study details: COVID-19 samples collected from the United States, Italy and Spain covered acute and convalescent phases. From T cells, B-cell-depleted T cells, or PBMCs came the material, which was cDNA or gDNA.

The assay was immunoSEQ multiplex PCR, and TCRdb's table has in-frame clones only and misses some. The repertoire has about 330,000 clones, about nine tenths of them found once; the top ten carry roughly a tenth. The J segment lost 8 bases and the V segment lost 6 bases, leaving 10 bases of the junction unmatched. In germline, CDR1 is SQVTM, CDR2 ANQGSEA. The CDR3 is made up of 14 amino acids. Sequencing was performed on peripheral blood. The receptor comes from a man aged 30-40 years with COVID-19, enrolled during active disease. The gene calls are TRBV29-1 and TRBJ1-4; TRBD1 matches 9 bases. CDR3 amino acids: CSVAGQGLGEKLFF. The CDR3 DNA reads TGCAGCGTCGCGGGACAGGGCCTAGGAGAAAAACTGTTTTTT.